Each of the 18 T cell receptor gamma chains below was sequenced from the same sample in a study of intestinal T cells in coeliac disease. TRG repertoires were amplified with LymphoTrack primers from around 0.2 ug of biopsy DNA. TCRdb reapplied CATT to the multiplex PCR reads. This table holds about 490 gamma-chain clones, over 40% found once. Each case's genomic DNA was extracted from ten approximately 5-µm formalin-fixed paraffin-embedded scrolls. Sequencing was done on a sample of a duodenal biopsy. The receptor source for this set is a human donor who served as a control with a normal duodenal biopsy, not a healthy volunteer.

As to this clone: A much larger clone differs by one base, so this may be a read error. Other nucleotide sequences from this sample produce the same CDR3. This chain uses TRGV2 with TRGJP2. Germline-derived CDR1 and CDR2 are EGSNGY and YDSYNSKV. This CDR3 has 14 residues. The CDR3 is CATPRASSDWIKTF. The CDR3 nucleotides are TGTGCCACCCCACGCGCCAGTAGCGATTGGATCAAGACGTTT.

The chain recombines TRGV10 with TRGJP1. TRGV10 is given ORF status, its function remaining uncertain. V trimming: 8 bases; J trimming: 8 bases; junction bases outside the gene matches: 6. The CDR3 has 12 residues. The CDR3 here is CAAWGWGWFKIF. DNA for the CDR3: TGTGCTGCGTGGGGATGGGGTTGGTTCAAGATATTT.

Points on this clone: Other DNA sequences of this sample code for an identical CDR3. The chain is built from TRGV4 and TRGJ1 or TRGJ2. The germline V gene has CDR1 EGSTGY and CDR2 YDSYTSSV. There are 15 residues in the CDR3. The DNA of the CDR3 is TGTGCACCTGGGATGACCCGTAGCCCTTATTATAAGAAACTCTTT. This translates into CAPGMTRSPYYKKLF.

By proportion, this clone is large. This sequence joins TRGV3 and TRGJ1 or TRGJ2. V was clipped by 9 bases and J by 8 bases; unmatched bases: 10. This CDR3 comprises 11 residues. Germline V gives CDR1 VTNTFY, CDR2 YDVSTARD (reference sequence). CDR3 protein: CATPPSDKKLF. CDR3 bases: TGTGCCACCCCCCCGTCGGATAAGAAACTCTTT.

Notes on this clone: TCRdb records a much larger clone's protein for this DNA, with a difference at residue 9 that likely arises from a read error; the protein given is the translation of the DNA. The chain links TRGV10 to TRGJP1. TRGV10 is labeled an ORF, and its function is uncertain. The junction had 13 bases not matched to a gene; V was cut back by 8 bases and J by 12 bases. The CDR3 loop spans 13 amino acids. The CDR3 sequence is CAAWDSTGRFKIF. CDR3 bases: TGTGCTGCGTGGGATTCGACGGGGCGGTTCAAGATATTT.

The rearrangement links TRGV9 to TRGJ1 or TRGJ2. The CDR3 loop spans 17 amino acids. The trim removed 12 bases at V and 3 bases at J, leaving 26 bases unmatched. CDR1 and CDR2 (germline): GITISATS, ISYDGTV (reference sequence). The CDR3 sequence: CALVGGAVLPLYYKKLF. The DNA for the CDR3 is TGTGCCCTTGTGGGAGGTGCCGTCTTACCCCTTTATTATAAGAAACTCTTT.

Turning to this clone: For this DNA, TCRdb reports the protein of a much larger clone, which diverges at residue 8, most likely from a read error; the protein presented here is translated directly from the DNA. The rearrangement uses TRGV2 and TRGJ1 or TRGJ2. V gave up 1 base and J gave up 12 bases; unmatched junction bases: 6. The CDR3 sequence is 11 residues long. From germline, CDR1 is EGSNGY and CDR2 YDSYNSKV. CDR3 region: CATWDGRAKLF. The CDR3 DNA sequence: TGTGCCACCTGGGACGGACGTGCGAAACTCTTT.

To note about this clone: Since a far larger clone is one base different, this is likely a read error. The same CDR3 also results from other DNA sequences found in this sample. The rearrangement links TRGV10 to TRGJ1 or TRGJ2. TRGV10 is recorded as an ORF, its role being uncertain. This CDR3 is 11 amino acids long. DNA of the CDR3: TGTGCTGCACGCTATTACTATAAGAAACTCTTT. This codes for CAARYYYKKLF.

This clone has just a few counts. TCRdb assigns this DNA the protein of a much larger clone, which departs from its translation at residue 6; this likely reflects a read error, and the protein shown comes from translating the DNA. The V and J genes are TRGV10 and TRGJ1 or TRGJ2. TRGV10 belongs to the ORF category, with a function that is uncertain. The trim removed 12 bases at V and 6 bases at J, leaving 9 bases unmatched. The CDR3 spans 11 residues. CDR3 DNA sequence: TGTGCTGCACGCTATTGTTATAAGAAACTCTTT. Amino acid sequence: CAARYCYKKLF.

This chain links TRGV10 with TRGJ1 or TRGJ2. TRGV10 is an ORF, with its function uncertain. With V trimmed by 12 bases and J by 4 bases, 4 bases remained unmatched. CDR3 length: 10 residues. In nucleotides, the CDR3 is TGTGCTGCACGCTATTATAAGAAACTCTTT. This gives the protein CAARYYKKLF.

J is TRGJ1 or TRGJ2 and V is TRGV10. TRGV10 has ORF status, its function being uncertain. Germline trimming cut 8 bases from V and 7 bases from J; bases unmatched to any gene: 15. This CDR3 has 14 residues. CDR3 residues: CAAWDLGQEYKKLF. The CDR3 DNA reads TGTGCTGCGTGGGACCTTGGCCAGGAGTATAAGAAACTCTTT.

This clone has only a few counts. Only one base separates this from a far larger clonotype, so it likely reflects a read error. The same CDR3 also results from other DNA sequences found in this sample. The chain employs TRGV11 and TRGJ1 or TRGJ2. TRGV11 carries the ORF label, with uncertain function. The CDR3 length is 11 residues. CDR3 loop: CACWIRHEKLF. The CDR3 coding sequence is TGTGCCTGCTGGATTAGGCACGAGAAACTCTTC.

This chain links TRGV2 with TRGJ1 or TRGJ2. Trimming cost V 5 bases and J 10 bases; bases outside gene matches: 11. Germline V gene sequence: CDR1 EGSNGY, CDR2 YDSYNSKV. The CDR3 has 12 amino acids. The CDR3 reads CATWVVWLKKLF. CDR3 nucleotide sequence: TGTGCCACCTGGGTGGTTTGGTTAAAGAAACTCTTT.

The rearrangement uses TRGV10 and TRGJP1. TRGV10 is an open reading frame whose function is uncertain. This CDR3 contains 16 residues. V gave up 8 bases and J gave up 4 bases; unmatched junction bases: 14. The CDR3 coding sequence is TGTGCTGCGTGGGATTTAGCGGGGGACACTGGTTGGTTCAAGATATTT. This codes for CAAWDLAGDTGWFKIF.

CDR3 DNA sequence: TGTGCCGCCGTGGTGTTCAAGATATTT. This sequence encodes CAAVVFKIF. V and J are TRGV8 and TRGJP1. Per the germline V gene, CDR1 is VENAVY and CDR2 is YDSYNSRV. The CDR3 contains 9 residues. The J segment lost 13 bases and the V segment lost 12 bases, leaving 8 bases of the junction unmatched.

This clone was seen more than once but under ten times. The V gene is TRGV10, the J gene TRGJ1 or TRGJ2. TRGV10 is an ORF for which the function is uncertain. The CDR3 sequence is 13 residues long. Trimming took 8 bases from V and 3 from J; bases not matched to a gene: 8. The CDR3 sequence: CAAWDFIYYKKLF. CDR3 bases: TGTGCTGCGTGGGATTTTATTTATTATAAGAAACTCTTT.

The CDR3: CATWDMPRRGTGWFKIF. Written as DNA, the CDR3 is TGTGCCACCTGGGACATGCCGAGGCGTGGCACTGGTTGGTTCAAGATATTT. The chain has TRGV2 and TRGJP1. The V gene's germline CDR1 is EGSNGY and CDR2 YDSYNSKV. The trim removed 3 bases at V and 4 bases at J, leaving 14 bases unmatched. The CDR3 totals 17 residues.

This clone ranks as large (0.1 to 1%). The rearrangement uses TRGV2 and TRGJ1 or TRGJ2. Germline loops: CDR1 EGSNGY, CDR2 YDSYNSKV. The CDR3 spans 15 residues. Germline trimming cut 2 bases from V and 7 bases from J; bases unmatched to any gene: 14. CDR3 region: CATWDAPRGGYKKLF. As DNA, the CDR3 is TGTGCCACCTGGGACGCGCCGCGGGGGGGGTATAAGAAACTCTTT.